A selection of T cell receptor beta chains follows, all from one sample in a study of cytomegalovirus exposure and HLA in healthy donors. Measured with immunoSEQ multiplex PCR; TCRdb has only the in-frame clones, and not every one. Of some 160,000 clones in the sample, approximately 88% are singletons; the top ten hold roughly 1.5%. Source material: PBMCs. The receptors shown here come from a young woman in good health and CMV-seronegative. Each CDR3 is given with its conserved first and last residue. A D gene is named only where the DNA matches it firmly. A clone size is listed for some rows: how often the clone was seen (once, few, many), or a class if it is expanded.

length: 14; size: few; J: TRBJ1-1; D: TRBD1; V: TRBV4-1; CDR3: CASSPVDRAVEAFF; DNA: TGCGCCAGCAGCCCGGTTGACAGGGCAGTTGAAGCTTTCTTT
length: 14; size: once; J: TRBJ2-2; D: TRBD1; V: TRBV2; CDR3: CASRQGASTGELFF; DNA: TGTGCCAGTAGACAGGGGGCGAGCACCGGGGAGCTGTTTTTT
length: 15; size: .; J: TRBJ1-1; D: .; V: TRBV11-2; CDR3: CASSTSGGMNTEAFF; DNA: TGTGCCAGCAGCACATCCGGGGGAATGAACACTGAAGCTTTCTTT
length: 15; size: .; J: TRBJ2-1; D: TRBD2; V: TRBV7-9; CDR3: CSSSSPGRVYNEQFF; DNA: TGTTCCAGCAGCTCCCCAGGGAGGGTGTACAATGAGCAGTTCTTC
length: 14; size: .; J: TRBJ1-6; D: .; V: TRBV14; CDR3: CASSLGTGGLPLHF; DNA: TGTGCCAGCAGTTTAGGGACCGGAGGGCTTCCCCTCCACTTT
length: 15; size: .; J: TRBJ1-2; D: .; V: TRBV5-6; CDR3: CASSLETLVSYGYTF; DNA: TGTGCCAGCAGCTTGGAAACCTTAGTGTCCTACGGCTACACCTTC
length: 16; size: .; J: TRBJ2-6; D: TRBD1; V: TRBV18; CDR3: CASSRDRSLGANVLTF; DNA: TGTGCCAGCTCACGGGACAGGTCTCTGGGGGCCAACGTCCTGACTTTC
length: 13; size: .; J: TRBJ1-1; D: .; V: TRBV11-3; CDR3: CASSHGQNTEAFF; DNA: TGTGCCAGCAGCCACGGACAGAACACTGAAGCTTTCTTT
length: 13; size: .; J: TRBJ2-7; D: TRBD1; V: TRBV7-8; CDR3: CASSLDRFYEQYF; DNA: TGTGCCAGCAGCTTGGACAGGTTCTACGAGCAGTACTTC
length: 15; size: .; J: TRBJ1-4; D: .; V: TRBV15; CDR3: CATSRVGRVNEKLFF; DNA: TGTGCCACCAGCAGAGTTGGCAGGGTAAATGAAAAACTGTTTTTT
length: 15; size: few; J: TRBJ1-5; D: .; V: TRBV28; CDR3: CASSLSAGFEQPQHF; DNA: TGTGCCAGCAGTTTATCCGCCGGGTTCGAACAGCCCCAGCATTTT
length: 18; size: .; J: TRBJ2-5; D: TRBD1; V: TRBV12-5; CDR3: CASGLDPTGQGVEETQYF; DNA: TGTGCTAGTGGTTTGGACCCGACCGGACAGGGCGTTGAAGAGACCCAGTACTTC
length: 17; size: .; J: TRBJ1-3; D: .; V: TRBV19; CDR3: CASSILGLSLTGNTIYF; DNA: TGTGCCAGTAGTATTCTTGGGCTCTCCTTGACTGGAAACACCATATATTTT
length: 13; size: few; J: TRBJ1-5; D: .; V: TRBV7-8; CDR3: CASSLAEVQPQHF; DNA: TGTGCCAGCAGCTTAGCCGAGGTCCAGCCCCAGCATTTT
length: 13; size: .; J: TRBJ2-3; D: .; V: TRBV6-1; CDR3: CASRLARADTQYF; DNA: TGTGCCAGCAGACTCGCTAGAGCAGATACGCAGTATTTT
length: 15; size: .; J: TRBJ2-1; D: TRBD1; V: TRBV25-1; CDR3: CASSYDRGRENEQFF; DNA: TGTGCCAGCAGTTACGACAGGGGCCGCGAAAATGAGCAGTTCTTC
length: 13; size: .; J: TRBJ1-2; D: TRBD1; V: TRBV7-2; CDR3: CASSSRDRVKYTF; DNA: TGTGCCAGCAGCTCCCGGGACAGGGTCAAATACACCTTC
length: 11; size: .; J: TRBJ2-1; D: .; V: TRBV20-1; CDR3: CSAYRDNEQFF; DNA: TGCAGTGCTTACCGGGACAATGAGCAGTTCTTC
length: 17; size: .; J: TRBJ1-1; D: .; V: TRBV2; CDR3: CASSDPDSPLGDTEAFF; DNA: TGTGCCAGCAGTGACCCGGACAGTCCACTGGGGGACACTGAAGCTTTCTTT
length: 16; size: .; J: TRBJ1-4; D: TRBD1; V: TRBV19; CDR3: CASSPGTGVSGEKLFF; DNA: TGTGCCAGTAGTCCGGGGACAGGGGTTTCAGGGGAAAAACTGTTTTTT
length: 11; size: .; J: TRBJ2-7; D: .; V: TRBV27; CDR3: CASSLRGEQYF; DNA: TGTGCCAGCAGTCTCAGGGGCGAGCAGTACTTC
length: 16; size: .; J: TRBJ2-1; D: TRBD2; V: TRBV7-9; CDR3: CASSLEPSGRKNEQFF; DNA: TGTGCCAGCAGCTTAGAGCCTAGCGGGCGAAAGAATGAGCAGTTCTTC
length: 13; size: .; J: TRBJ1-1; D: .; V: TRBV7-9; CDR3: CASSYTPNTEAFF; DNA: TGTGCCAGCAGCTACACACCGAACACTGAAGCTTTCTTT
length: 13; size: .; J: TRBJ1-1; D: .; V: TRBV5-1; CDR3: CASSRVLNTEAFF; DNA: TGCGCCAGCAGTCGGGTTCTGAACACTGAAGCTTTCTTT
length: 16; size: .; J: TRBJ2-7; D: TRBD1; V: TRBV4-1; CDR3: CASSQDLWQGAYEQYF; DNA: TGCGCCAGCAGCCAAGATCTCTGGCAGGGGGCCTACGAGCAGTACTTC
length: 15; size: .; J: TRBJ2-1; D: TRBD1; V: TRBV11-3; CDR3: CASSLGRTGNNEQFF; DNA: TGTGCCAGCAGCTTAGGGAGGACAGGCAACAATGAGCAGTTCTTC
length: 17; size: .; J: TRBJ1-1; D: .; V: TRBV15; CDR3: CATTPEMGGRGNTEAFF; DNA: TGTGCCACCACCCCAGAGATGGGCGGACGGGGTAACACTGAAGCTTTCTTT
length: 15; size: .; J: TRBJ2-1; D: TRBD2; V: TRBV5-4; CDR3: CASSLVRAGADEQFF; DNA: TGTGCCAGCAGCTTGGTACGAGCGGGGGCAGATGAGCAGTTCTTC